This T cell receptor beta chain was sequenced for a study of blood T cell repertoires in COVID-19. Study summary: In each case, the material was cDNA or gDNA derived from T cells, B-cell-depleted T cells, or PBMCs.

Germline V gene sequence: CDR1 LGHNA, CDR2 YNFKEQ. J gave up 4 bases and V 1 base, and 6 bases lay outside the gene matches. The length of the CDR3 is 16 residues. Original data processing: For nucleated cells, counts were estimated from reference gene primer amplification. Only in-frame clones appear in the TCRdb table, and some are missing; sequencing was by immunoSEQ multiplex PCR. The V and J calls and clone size were taken over from that table, and D and trimming were inferred from the DNA. The sample has over 300,000 clones, 90% seen once. The sequence came from a man between 18 and 35 years old with active or convalescent COVID-19. The specimen sequenced was peripheral blood. The chain carries TRBV4-2 and TRBJ2-1; TRBD1 matches at 8 bases. CDR3 residues: CASSQGHGQGYNEQFF. The CDR3 DNA reads as TGTGCCAGCAGCCAAGGGCATGGACAGGGATACAATGAGCAGTTCTTC.